These 20 T cell receptor beta chains were all obtained from the same sample, sequenced in a study of cytomegalovirus exposure and HLA in healthy donors. PCR involved 60 Vbeta and 13 Jbeta primers. Sequencing used immunoSEQ multiplex PCR; TCRdb keeps in-frame clones, though not all of them. Across approximately 70,000 clones, the top ten clones capture approximately 1.8% of the sample. Material: PBMCs. These receptors were obtained from a woman aged 30 to 39 in good health and CMV-seronegative.

The chain combines TRBV9 with TRBJ1-2, with 9 bases matching TRBD1. The ends lost 0 bases at V and 8 bases at J; junction bases unmatched: 5. CDR1 SGDLS and CDR2 YYNGEE come from the germline V gene. The CDR3 contains 14 residues. CDR3 region: CASSVGDRDLGYTF. In DNA form, the CDR3 reads TGTGCCAGCAGCGTAGGGGACAGGGATTTGGGCTACACCTTC. The full variable domain, in which reference TRBV9 and TRBJ1-2 provide the parts outside the CDR3, is DSGVTQTPKHLITATGQRVTLRCSPRSGDLSVYWYQQSLDQGLQFLIQYYNGEERAKGNILERFSAQQFPDLHSELNLSSLELGDSALYFCASSVGDRDLGYTFGSGTRLTVV.

This chain links TRBV28 with TRBJ1-4; 7 bases line up with TRBD1. V lost 8 bases to trimming and J lost 8 bases; unmatched junction nucleotides: 11. Germline V CDR1 and CDR2: MDHEN, SYDVKM. The CDR3 loop spans 14 amino acids. The CDR3, as DNA: TGTGCCAGCGCCCGTCGACAGGGTAGAGAAAAACTGTTTTTT. Amino acid sequence: CASARRQGREKLFF.

The chain links TRBV18 to TRBJ2-7; TRBD1 agrees at 8 bases. Germline assignment: CDR1 KGHSH and CDR2 LQKENI. Losses at the gene ends were 6 bases for V and 3 bases for J; bases not matched to a gene: 4. CDR3 size: 13 residues. This chain's CDR3 is CASSTGELYEQYF. The DNA for the CDR3 is TGTGCCAGCTCGACAGGGGAGCTCTACGAGCAGTACTTC.

The chain carries TRBV28 and TRBJ2-7, with D perhaps TRBD2 (6 bases). Germline values: CDR1 MDHEN, CDR2 SYDVKM. V was cut by 2 bases and J by 9 bases, with 11 bases left in between. The CDR3 loop spans 12 amino acids. CDR3 in amino acids: CASSLVFSGQYF. The CDR3 DNA reads TGTGCCAGCAGTTTAGTATTTAGCGGGCAGTACTTC.

The chain has TRBV30 and TRBJ1-1; a possible D gene is TRBD1 (5 bases). Trimming cost V 8 bases and J 2 bases, with 12 bases left between them. Per the germline V gene, CDR1 is GTSNPN and CDR2 is SVGIG (reference sequence). There are 12 residues in the CDR3. CDR3 coding DNA: TGTGCCATGGAGCGGGACAACACTGAAGCTTTCTTT. Translation: CAMERDNTEAFF. Full variable domain (outside the CDR3, taken from reference TRBV30 and TRBJ1-1): SQTIHQWPATLVQPVGSPLSLECTVEGTSNPNLYWYRQAAGRGLQLLFYSVGIGQISSEVPQNLSASRPQDRQFILSSKKLLLSDSGFYLCAMERDNTEAFFGQGTRLTVV.

The chain has TRBV27 and TRBJ1-5, with a possible D match to TRBD1 (6 bases). The length of the CDR3 is 15 residues. The germline V gene has CDR1 MNHEY and CDR2 SMNVEV (reference sequence). The germline V and J ends were trimmed by 4 bases and 4 bases, with 14 bases remaining between them. CDR3 in amino acids: CASSSTGWGNQPQHF. In nucleotides, the CDR3 is TGTGCCAGCAGTTCAACAGGGTGGGGGAATCAGCCCCAGCATTTT.

This chain uses TRBV7-2 with TRBJ2-7, with 7 bases lining up with TRBD1. Per germline, CDR1 SGHTA and CDR2 FQGNSA. V gave up 5 bases and J gave up 4 bases; unmatched junction bases: 11. The length of the CDR3 is 15 residues. The CDR3 nucleotides are TGTGCCAGCAGCACTCGGACAGGCGGTCAGTACGAGCAGTACTTC. This sequence encodes CASSTRTGGQYEQYF.

The chain has TRBV19 and TRBJ1-2, with D uncertain. This CDR3 is built from 14 residues. Looked up from germline, CDR1 is LNHDA and CDR2 is SQIVND (reference sequence). V was cut by 0 bases and J by 6 bases, with 11 bases left in between. The CDR3 spells CASSIDEAADGYTF. The DNA of the CDR3 is TGTGCCAGTAGTATAGATGAGGCCGCAGATGGCTACACCTTC.

J is TRBJ2-2 and V is TRBV9, with 7 positions matching TRBD2. This CDR3 spans 16 amino acids. The V segment lost 0 bases and the J segment 0 bases; nucleotides outside the gene matches: 2. Looked up from germline, CDR1 is SGDLS and CDR2 is YYNGEE. The CDR3: CASSVGGLPNTGELFF. The CDR3 DNA is TGTGCCAGCAGCGTAGGGGGACTACCGAACACCGGGGAGCTGTTTTTT.

Turning to this clone: Other DNA sequences in this specimen translate into the identical CDR3. This chain uses TRBV5-1 with TRBJ2-1; D is perhaps TRBD1 (6 bases). V shed 2 bases and J shed 4 bases, with 10 bases lying between them. This CDR3 comprises 14 residues. Germline V CDR1 and CDR2: SGHRS, YFSETQ. Here the CDR3 reads CASSLQGAYNEQFF. DNA for the CDR3: TGCGCCAGCAGCTTACAGGGAGCATACAATGAGCAGTTCTTC.

V and J are TRBV29-1 and TRBJ2-3, with TRBD1 as a possible D gene (6 bases). With 1 base removed from V and 9 bases from J, the gap between germline ends came to 11 bases. Germline loops: CDR1 SQVTM, CDR2 ANQGSEA. The CDR3 totals 12 residues. The CDR3 loop is CSVEAQGRTQYF. CDR3 coding DNA: TGCAGCGTTGAAGCACAGGGAAGGACGCAGTATTTT.

The rearrangement uses TRBV30 and TRBJ2-7; perhaps TRBD1 as D (5 bases). This CDR3 is built from 14 residues. Deletions cut 8 bases from V and 5 bases from J, with 22 bases between. Per germline, CDR1 GTSNPN and CDR2 SVGIG (reference sequence). The DNA for the CDR3 is TGTGCCGCGAAGGGGCCGCCCCGAACCGACGAGCAGTACTTC. Translating gives CAAKGPPRTDEQYF.

The DNA for the CDR3 is TGTGCCAGCAGTGGGGACAGGGAGGGCTATGGCTACACCTTC. Its protein is CASSGDREGYGYTF. The rearrangement uses TRBV6-5 and TRBJ1-2, with 9 bases that match TRBD1. This CDR3 spans 14 amino acids. V gave up 5 bases and J gave up 4 bases; unmatched junction bases: 5. Germline V gene data show CDR1 as MNHEY and CDR2 as SVGAGI.

The chain has TRBV28 and TRBJ2-6, with D possibly TRBD1 on 5 matching bases. This CDR3 contains 15 residues. Trimming cost V 3 bases and J 1 base, with 7 bases left between them. Germline V lookup: CDR1 MDHEN, CDR2 SYDVKM. CDR3 sequence: CASSLAGSGANVLTF. CDR3 nucleotide sequence: TGTGCCAGCAGTTTGGCAGGGTCTGGGGCCAACGTCCTGACTTTC.

The chain links TRBV18 to TRBJ2-5; D not resolved. Trimming took off 5 bases at V and 1 base at J, with 8 bases between the two ends. The CDR3 has 13 amino acids. Germline V gives CDR1 KGHSH, CDR2 LQKENI. The DNA of the CDR3 is TGTGCCAGCTCAGTTTCCAGCCAAGAGACCCAGTACTTC. Amino acids: CASSVSSQETQYF. Combining the CDR3 with reference TRBV18 and TRBJ2-5 gives the whole variable domain NAGVMQNPRHLVRRRGQEARLRCSPMKGHSHVYWYRQLPEEGLKFMVYLQKENIIDESGMPKERFSAEFPKEGPSILRIQQVVRGDSAAYFCASSVSSQETQYFGPGTRLLVL.

The chain uses TRBV15 and TRBJ1-4; TRBD1 agrees at 7 bases. Germline CDR1 is LNHNV and CDR2 is YYDKDF (reference sequence). The CDR3 sequence is 14 residues long. V trimming: 7 bases; J trimming: 8 bases; junction bases outside the gene matches: 10. The CDR3 reads CATTSYRGGEKLFF. CDR3 bases: TGTGCCACCACCTCATACAGGGGTGGGGAAAAACTGTTTTTT. The complete variable domain, with remaining parts taken from reference TRBV15 and TRBJ1-4, reads DAMVIQNPRYQVTQFGKPVTLSCSQTLNHNVMYWYQQKSSQAPKLLFHYYDKDFNNEADTPDNFQSRRPNTSFCFLDIRSPGLGDTAMYLCATTSYRGGEKLFFGSGTQLSVL.

The chain couples TRBV19 to TRBJ1-6; the match to TRBD1 covers 7 bases. V trimming: 6 bases; J trimming: 5 bases; junction bases outside the gene matches: 13. Germline CDR1 and CDR2: LNHDA and SQIVND (reference sequence). The CDR3 length is 17 residues. The CDR3 sequence is CASRDRPSGVDNSPLHF. CDR3 nucleotide sequence: TGTGCCAGTAGGGACAGGCCCTCGGGTGTGGATAATTCACCCCTCCACTTT. Full variable domain (rest looked up from reference TRBV19 and TRBJ1-6): DGGITQSPKYLFRKEGQNVTLSCEQNLNHDAMYWYRQDPGQGLRLIYYSQIVNDFQKGDIAEGYSVSREKKESFPLTVTSAQKNPTAFYLCASRDRPSGVDNSPLHFGNGTRLTVT.

The chain joins TRBV2 to TRBJ2-5, with 7 bases aligning to TRBD2. Germline assignment: CDR1 SNHLY and CDR2 FYNNEI. V shed 4 bases and J 2 bases; nucleotides not matched to a gene: 7. The CDR3 covers 15 residues. In DNA form, the CDR3 reads TGTGCCAGCAGTGGGGGGGGGAAGGGGCAAGAGACCCAGTACTTC. Translation gives CASSGGGKGQETQYF.

The rearrangement links TRBV7-3 to TRBJ2-5; possibly TRBD2 for D (5 bases). Trimming removed 3 bases from V and 2 bases from J, with 13 bases in between. The germline CDR1 and CDR2 sequences are SGHTA and FQGTGA. The CDR3 covers 15 residues. The CDR3 DNA reads as TGTGCCAGCAGCTTTACGCCTAGCAGGCAAGAGACCCAGTACTTC. Translating gives CASSFTPSRQETQYF.

The chain employs TRBV5-4 and TRBJ2-7, with 12 bases that match TRBD2. CDR3 length: 16 residues. Germline lookup yields CDR1 SGHNT and CDR2 YYREEE (reference sequence). V shed 4 bases and J 3 bases; nucleotides not matched to a gene: 8. This CDR3 is CASSPQTSGSGYEQYF. CDR3 sequence (DNA): TGTGCCAGCAGCCCACAGACTAGCGGGAGTGGCTACGAGCAGTACTTC.